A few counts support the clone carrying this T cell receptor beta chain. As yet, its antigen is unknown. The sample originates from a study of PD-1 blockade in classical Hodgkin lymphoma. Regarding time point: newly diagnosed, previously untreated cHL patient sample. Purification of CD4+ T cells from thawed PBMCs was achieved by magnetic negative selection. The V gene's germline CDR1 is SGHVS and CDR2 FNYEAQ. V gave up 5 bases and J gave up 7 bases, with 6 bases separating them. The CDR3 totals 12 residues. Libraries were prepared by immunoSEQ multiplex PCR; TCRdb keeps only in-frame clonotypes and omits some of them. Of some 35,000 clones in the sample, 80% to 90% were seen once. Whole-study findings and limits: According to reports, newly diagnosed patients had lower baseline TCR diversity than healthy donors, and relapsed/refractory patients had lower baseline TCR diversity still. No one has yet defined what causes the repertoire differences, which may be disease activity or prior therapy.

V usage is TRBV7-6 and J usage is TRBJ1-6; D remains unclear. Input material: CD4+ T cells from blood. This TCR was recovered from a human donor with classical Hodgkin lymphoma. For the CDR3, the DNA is TGTGCCAGCAGCCACCCGAATTCACCCCTCCACTTT. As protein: CASSHPNSPLHF.